Presented here are 11 T cell receptor beta chains from one specimen sequenced in a study of shared T cell receptors in the human thymus. The table came from immunoSEQ multiplex PCR; TCRdb's copy has only in-frame clones and leaves some out. The data show hundreds of thousands of clones, with approximately 87% seen just once and 0.0095% to 0.011% held by the top ten. In addition, the sample was reused for a study of human thymus T cells.

The material sequenced was thymocytes. The receptors stem from a boy younger than two with a congenital heart defect.

This chain links TRBV6-5 with TRBJ2-2; D remains ambiguous. The germline V gene encodes CDR1 MNHEY and CDR2 SVGAGI. The CDR3 totals 14 residues. Trimming removed 4 bases at V and 0 bases at J, with 6 bases between. Here the CDR3 reads CASSFSANTGELFF. CDR3 DNA: TGTGCCAGCAGTTTTTCGGCGAACACCGGGGAGCTGTTTTTT.

This chain links TRBV5-1 with TRBJ2-5, with 12 positions matching TRBD2. Trimming took 7 bases from V and 3 from J; bases not matched to a gene: 13. Germline V gene data show CDR1 as SGHRS and CDR2 as YFSETQ. There are 17 residues in the CDR3. CDR3 protein: CASQYRGTSGREETQYF. The CDR3 DNA reads as TGCGCCAGCCAATATCGGGGGACTAGCGGGCGTGAAGAGACCCAGTACTTC.

This chain links TRBV28 with TRBJ1-1; the D is unclear. CDR3 size: 19 residues. CDR1 and CDR2 (germline): MDHEN, SYDVKM. The ends were cut back, 3 bases at V and 1 base at J, with 24 bases in the middle. The DNA for the CDR3 is TGTGCCAGCAGTTTGGGTCATGACAAAACCTCCCTTACGAACACTGAAGCTTTCTTT. Its protein product is CASSLGHDKTSLTNTEAFF.

In its sample, this clone was seen once. The chain combines TRBV4-3 with TRBJ2-7, with 8 bases fitting TRBD1. Unmatched junction bases numbered 11, after V lost 6 bases and J lost 7 bases. This CDR3 region has 14 residues. Germline CDR1 is LGHNA and CDR2 is YSLEER. CDR3 coding DNA: TGCGCCAGCAGTCCAGGGGGCGGACCAGGAGAGCAGTACTTC. This gives the protein CASSPGGGPGEQYF.

The chain employs TRBV5-4 and TRBJ2-3; 13 bases are shared with TRBD2. This CDR3 is built from 18 residues. Germline CDR1 reads SGHNT; CDR2 reads YYREEE (reference sequence). Trimming cost V 4 bases and J 1 base; bases outside gene matches: 9. The CDR3 is CASSPPGLAGRGTDTQYF. As DNA, the CDR3 is TGTGCCAGCAGCCCTCCGGGACTAGCGGGAAGAGGCACAGATACGCAGTATTTT.

The chain is built from TRBV14 and TRBJ1-1, with D perhaps TRBD1 (5 bases). Looked up from germline, CDR1 is SGHDN and CDR2 is FVKESK. V lost 4 bases and J lost 0, with 18 bases in between. The CDR3 loop spans 17 amino acids. The CDR3 loop is CASSPPRGGSMNTEAFF. DNA of the CDR3: TGTGCCAGCAGCCCCCCCCGGGGGGGGTCCATGAACACTGAAGCTTTCTTT.

This chain uses TRBV12-5 with TRBJ1-4, with D unresolved. The CDR3 is 12 residues long. V was shortened by 3 bases and J by 8 bases, with 7 bases between the two germline ends. The germline V gene has CDR1 LGHNT and CDR2 FRNRAP. The CDR3, as DNA: TGTGCTAGTGGTTTTGAGCTAGAAAAACTGTTTTTT. Amino acids: CASGFELEKLFF.

This clone was seen just once. The junction shows a germline mismatch at one end, possibly a read error. This chain connects TRBV5-6 to TRBJ2-7, with TRBD2 matching 15 bases. Germline V gene sequence: CDR1 SGHDT, CDR2 YYEEEE. The CDR3 length is 16 residues. The CDR3 DNA reads TGTGCCAGCAGACCGCTTGGGACTAGCGGGAGGAAAGAGCAGTGCTTC. Translation: CASRPLGTSGRKEQCF.

This clone was detected once. The rearrangement joins TRBV14 to TRBJ2-5; D unresolved. This CDR3 is 12 amino acids long. Per germline, CDR1 SGHDN and CDR2 FVKESK. The ends were cut back, 0 bases at V and 6 bases at J, with 5 bases in the middle. The CDR3 DNA sequence: TGTGCCAGCAGCCAAGATGAGAAGACCCAGTACTTC. Its protein is CASSQDEKTQYF.

The chain has TRBV4-1 and TRBJ1-1, with TRBD1 as a possible D gene (6 bases). The V end lost 8 bases, the J end lost 6 bases, and 22 bases lay between the germline ends. The CDR3 runs to 15 residues. Germline V lookup: CDR1 MGHRA, CDR2 YSYEKL. CDR3 DNA sequence: TGCGCCAGCCAAGCCAAGGTAGGCGGGGGCCCTGAAGCTTTCTTT. Its protein product is CASQAKVGGGPEAFF.

The genes are TRBV15 and TRBJ2-2, with 11 bases that match TRBD2. V gave up 2 bases and J gave up 3 bases; unmatched junction bases: 8. CDR3 length equals 18 residues. Germline lookup yields CDR1 LNHNV and CDR2 YYDKDF (reference sequence). CDR3 residues: CATSRTGTSGLYTGELFF. The CDR3 DNA reads as TGTGCCACCAGCAGAACCGGGACTAGCGGTCTTTACACCGGGGAGCTGTTTTTT.